This TCR beta chain was obtained from a study of blood T cell repertoires in COVID-19. Study-level background: Some COVID-19 samples were acute and others convalescent; all came from the United States, Italy and Spain. The analysed material was cDNA or gDNA that came from T cells, B-cell-depleted T cells, or PBMCs.

The V end lost 0 bases, the J end lost 5 bases, and 29 bases lay between the germline ends. This CDR3 has 20 residues. The germline CDR1 and CDR2 sequences are KGHSY and FQNENV. TCRdb's table, derived via immunoSEQ multiplex PCR, lists solely in-frame clones and lacks some. The sample contains 110,000 or so clones, less than 90% of which appear only once. This TCR was sampled from a man aged 65-85 years who had recovered from COVID-19. This sequence joins TRBV16 and TRBJ2-7; weak D call: TRBD1 (9 bases). Sequenced: peripheral blood. The CDR3 DNA follows: TGTGCCAGCAGCCAATCCGGGACAGGGACTAGGACTAGACTAAAGGACGAGCAGTACTTC. Protein: CASSQSGTGTRTRLKDEQYF.